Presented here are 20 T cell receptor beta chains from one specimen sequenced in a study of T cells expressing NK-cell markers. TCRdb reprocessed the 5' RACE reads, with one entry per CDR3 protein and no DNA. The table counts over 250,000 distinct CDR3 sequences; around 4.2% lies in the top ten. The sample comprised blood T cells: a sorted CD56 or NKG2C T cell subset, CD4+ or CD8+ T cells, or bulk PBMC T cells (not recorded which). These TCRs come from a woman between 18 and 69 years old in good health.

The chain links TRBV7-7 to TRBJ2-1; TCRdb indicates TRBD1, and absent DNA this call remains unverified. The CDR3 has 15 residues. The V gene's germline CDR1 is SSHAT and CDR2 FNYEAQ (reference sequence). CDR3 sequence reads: CASSSQGAGVDEQFF.

The CDR3 is CASSGAAGVGNEQFF. V and J are TRBV25-1 and TRBJ2-1; the TRBD2 assignment by TCRdb is unverifiable without DNA. This CDR3 contains 15 residues. Germline V gene data show CDR1 as MGHDK and CDR2 as SYGVNS.

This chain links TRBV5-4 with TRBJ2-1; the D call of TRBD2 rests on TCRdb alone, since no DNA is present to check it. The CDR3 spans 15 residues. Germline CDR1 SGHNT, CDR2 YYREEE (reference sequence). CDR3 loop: CASSEQGVGINEQFF. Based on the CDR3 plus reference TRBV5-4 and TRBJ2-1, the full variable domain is ETGVTQSPTHLIKTRGQQVTLRCSSQSGHNTVSWYQQALGQGPQFIFQYYREEENGRGNFPPRFSGLQFPNYSSELNVNALELDDSALYLCASSEQGVGINEQFFGPGTRLTVL.

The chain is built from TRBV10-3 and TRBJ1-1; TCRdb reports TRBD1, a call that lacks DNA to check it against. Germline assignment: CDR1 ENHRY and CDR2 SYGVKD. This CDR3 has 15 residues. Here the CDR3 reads CAISPSGRGGMEAFF.

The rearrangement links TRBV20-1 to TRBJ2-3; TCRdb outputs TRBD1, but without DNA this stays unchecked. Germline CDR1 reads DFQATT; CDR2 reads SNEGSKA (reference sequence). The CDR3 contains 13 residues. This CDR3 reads CSASEGGADTQYF.

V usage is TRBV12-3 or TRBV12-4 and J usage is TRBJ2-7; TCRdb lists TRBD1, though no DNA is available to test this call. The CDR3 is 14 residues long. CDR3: CASMSGHFSYEQYF.

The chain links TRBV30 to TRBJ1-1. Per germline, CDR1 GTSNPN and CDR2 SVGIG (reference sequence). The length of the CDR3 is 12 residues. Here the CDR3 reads CAWSAANTEAFF.

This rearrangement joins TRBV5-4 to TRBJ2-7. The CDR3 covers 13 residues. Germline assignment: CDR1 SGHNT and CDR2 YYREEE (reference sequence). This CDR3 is CASSSRRSYEQYF.

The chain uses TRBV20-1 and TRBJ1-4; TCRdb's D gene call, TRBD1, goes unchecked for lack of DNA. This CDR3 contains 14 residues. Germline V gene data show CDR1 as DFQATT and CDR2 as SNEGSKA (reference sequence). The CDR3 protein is CSAPGQNLGEKLFF.

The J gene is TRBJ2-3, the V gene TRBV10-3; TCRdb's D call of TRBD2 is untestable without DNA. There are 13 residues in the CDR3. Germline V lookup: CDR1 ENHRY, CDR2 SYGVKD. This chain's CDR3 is CAIAGSITDTQYF.

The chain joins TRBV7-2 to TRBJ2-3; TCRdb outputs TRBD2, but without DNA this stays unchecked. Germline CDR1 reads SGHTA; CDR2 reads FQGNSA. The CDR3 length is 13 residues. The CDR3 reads CASSPLGEDTQYF.

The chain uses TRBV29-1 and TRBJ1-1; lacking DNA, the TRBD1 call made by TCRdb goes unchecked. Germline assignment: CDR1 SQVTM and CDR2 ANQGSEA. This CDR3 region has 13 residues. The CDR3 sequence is CSVVRGGNTEAFF.

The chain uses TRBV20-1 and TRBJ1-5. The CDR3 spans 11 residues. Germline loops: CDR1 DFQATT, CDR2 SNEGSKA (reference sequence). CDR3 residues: CSARSDQPQHF.

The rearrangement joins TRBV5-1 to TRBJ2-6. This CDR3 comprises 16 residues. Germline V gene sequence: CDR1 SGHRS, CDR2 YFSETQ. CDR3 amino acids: CASSFGQGSGANVLTF.

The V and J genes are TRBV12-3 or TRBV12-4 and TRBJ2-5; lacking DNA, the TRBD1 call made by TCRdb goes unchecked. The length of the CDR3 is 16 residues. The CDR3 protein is CASSGLYRGRQETQYF.

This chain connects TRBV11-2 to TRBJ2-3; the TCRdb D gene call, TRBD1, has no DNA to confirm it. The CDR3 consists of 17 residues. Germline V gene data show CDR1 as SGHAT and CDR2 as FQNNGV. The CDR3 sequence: CASSYLPQGASTDTQYF.

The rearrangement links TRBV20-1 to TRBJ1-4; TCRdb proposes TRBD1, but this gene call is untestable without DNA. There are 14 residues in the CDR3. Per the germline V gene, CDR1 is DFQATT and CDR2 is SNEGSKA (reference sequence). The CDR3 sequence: CSARDPGRNEKLFF.

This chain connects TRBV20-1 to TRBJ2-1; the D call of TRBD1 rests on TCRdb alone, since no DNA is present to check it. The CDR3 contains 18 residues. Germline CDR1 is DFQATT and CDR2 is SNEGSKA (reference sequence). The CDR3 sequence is CSAQGGRGRLGSYNEQFF.

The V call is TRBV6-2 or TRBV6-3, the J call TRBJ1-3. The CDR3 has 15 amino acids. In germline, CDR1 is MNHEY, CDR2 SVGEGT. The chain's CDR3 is CASSTGQGSGNTIYF.

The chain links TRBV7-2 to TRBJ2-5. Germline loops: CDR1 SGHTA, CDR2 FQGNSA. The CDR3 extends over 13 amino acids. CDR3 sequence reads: CASSLYLTETQYF.